Listed below are T cell receptor beta chains from one sample, sequenced in a study of post-analysis software for immune sequencing data. TCRdb reanalysed the PCR reads using MiXCR and keeps one entry per CDR3 protein. The sample lists fewer than 600,000 distinct CDR3 sequences; around 40% were seen once. Sequencing used blood. These receptors came from a girl aged 10-17 years with multiple sclerosis. Each CDR3 is given with its conserved first and last residue. D genes are given only for firm matches. Not all rows give a size; the values are once, few, many and, for expanded clones, a class.

abundance	d_gene	v_gene	j_gene	CDR3aa	CDR3nt
NA	NA	TRBV10-1	TRBJ2-1	CASSEAPPYNEQFF	TGCGCCAGCAGTGAGGCGCCCCCCTACAATGAGCAGTTCTTC
NA	NA	TRBV20-1	TRBJ2-7	CSAGGEPYEQYF	TGCAGTGCTGGAGGCGAACCCTACGAGCAGTACTTC
few	TRBD2	TRBV7-2	TRBJ2-1	CASSSTSGRIDEQFF	TGTGCCAGCAGCTCGACTAGCGGGAGAATAGATGAGCAGTTCTTC
NA	NA	TRBV30	TRBJ2-7	CAWRRGQTVHEQYF	TGTGCCTGGAGAAGAGGACAGACCGTTCACGAGCAGTACTTC
few	TRBD1	TRBV6-1	TRBJ1-1	CASSVQGALNTEAFF	TGTGCCAGCAGTGTACAGGGGGCGTTGAACACTGAAGCTTTCTTT
NA	NA	TRBV7-9	TRBJ2-3	CASSFFRAPTDTQYF	TGTGCCAGCAGCTTTTTCAGGGCTCCAACAGATACGCAGTATTTT
NA	NA	TRBV5-1	TRBJ2-4	CASSVDNPKNIQYF	TGCGCCAGCAGTGTCGACAACCCCAAAAACATTCAGTACTTC
NA	TRBD1	TRBV7-2	TRBJ1-1	CASSLYRGLDTEAFF	TGTGCCAGCAGCTTATACAGGGGGTTGGACACTGAGGCTTTCTTT
NA	TRBD2	TRBV12-3/TRBV12-4	TRBJ2-1	CASSFRLAGQEQFF	TGTGCCAGCAGTTTTAGGCTAGCGGGACAGGAGCAGTTCTTC
NA	TRBD2	TRBV6-5	TRBJ2-1	CASSSKLAGRYNEQFF	TGTGCCAGCAGTTCAAAACTAGCGGGAAGATACAATGAGCAGTTCTTC
few	NA	TRBV4-1	TRBJ1-1	CASRPGIPPTGTEAFF	TGCGCCAGCCGACCAGGGATCCCCCCTACGGGCACTGAAGCTTTCTTT
few	TRBD1	TRBV6-6	TRBJ2-7	CASNKPDRVYEQYF	TGTGCCAGCAATAAACCGGACAGGGTCTACGAGCAGTACTTC
NA	NA	TRBV28	TRBJ2-5	CASSLGASGGGTQETQYF	TGTGCCAGCAGTTTAGGGGCTAGCGGAGGGGGGACACAAGAGACCCAGTACTTC
NA	NA	TRBV7-3	TRBJ1-2	CASSFTVYGYTF	TGTGCCAGCAGCTTTACGGTATATGGCTACACCTTC
NA	NA	TRBV25-1	TRBJ1-1	CASSENDYNMNTEAFF	TGTGCCAGCAGTGAAAATGATTACAACATGAACACTGAAGCTTTCTTT
NA	NA	TRBV28	TRBJ2-7	CASNRRDKPYEQYF	TGTGCCAGCAATAGGCGGGACAAACCCTACGAGCAGTACTTC
NA	NA	TRBV7-9	TRBJ1-1	CASSLGVIAEAFF	TGTGCCAGCAGCTTAGGAGTTATAGCTGAAGCTTTCTTT
few	NA	TRBV25-1	TRBJ2-3	CASSARGASTDTQYF	TGTGCCAGCAGTGCTAGGGGCGCTAGCACAGATACGCAGTATTTT
NA	TRBD2	TRBV7-7	TRBJ2-5	CASSLGGTSVETQYF	TGTGCTAGCAGCTTAGGAGGGACTAGCGTGGAGACCCAGTACTTC
few	NA	TRBV7-9	TRBJ2-1	CASSLPSGNEQFF	TGTGCCAGCAGCTTACCCTCGGGCAATGAGCAGTTCTTC
NA	NA	TRBV5-1	TRBJ2-7	CASSLENSYEQYF	TGCGCCAGCAGCTTGGAGAACAGCTACGAGCAGTACTTC
few	NA	TRBV12-3/TRBV12-4	TRBJ1-1	CASSLGRAFF	TGTGCCAGCAGTTTGGGGAGAGCTTTCTTT
NA	TRBD1	TRBV29-1	TRBJ2-3	CSVAGQHTDTQYF	TGCAGCGTTGCGGGACAGCACACAGATACGCAGTATTTT
NA	NA	TRBV20-1	TRBJ2-7	CSARGQGGQSYEQYF	TGCAGTGCTAGAGGCCAGGGTGGACAATCCTACGAGCAGTACTTC